These T cell receptor beta chains were read from a single sample in a study of blood T cell repertoires in COVID-19. Clones were read by immunoSEQ multiplex PCR, and TCRdb kept only the in-frame ones, dropping some. Altogether 270,000 or so clones are present, 89% being singletons, with the ten largest covering 4.6%. Sequencing was carried out using peripheral blood. The source is a woman aged 40 to 49 who had recovered from COVID-19. The conserved cysteine and the conserved F or W are not part of the CDR3 here.

J,V,CDR3
TRBJ1-1,TRBV18,ASSPKSQGQNTEAF
TRBJ2-3,TRBV18,ASSPLSGLAGVSSEGTDTQY
TRBJ2-2,TRBV24-1,ATSLSSGSGTGELF
TRBJ2-5,TRBV6-4,ASSPGQTGSAETQY
TRBJ2-1,TRBV29-1,SATSGGEQF
TRBJ2-5,TRBV19,ASSSSGGTQY
TRBJ1-1,TRBV19,ASSQTGTSFAEAF
TRBJ2-7,TRBV11-3,ASSLGTDYEQY
TRBJ1-2,TRBV6-5,ASSKTGLKGYT
TRBJ2-1,TRBV2,ASTNEGGAEQF
TRBJ2-5,TRBV4-3,ASSQGGSGSRETQY
TRBJ1-5,TRBV28,ASSSEQGLGNQPQH
TRBJ1-1,TRBV5-1,ASSLTGKKAEAF
TRBJ1-3,TRBV4-1,ASSQGRGLSGNTIY
TRBJ1-1,TRBV7-9,ASSLMSRVNTEAF
TRBJ2-1,TRBV19,ASSYGAGDRYNEQF
TRBJ2-1,TRBV4-3,ASSQGQGNEQF
TRBJ2-1,TRBV10-3,AIRQGSYNEQF
TRBJ1-1,TRBV11-3,ASRPRETNEAF
TRBJ2-1,TRBV27,ASSLEGREQF
TRBJ1-2,TRBV29-1,SALVGQGFKANYGYT
TRBJ1-4,TRBV10-3,AISESGVWGGGNEKLF
TRBJ1-2,TRBV7-9,ASSLSDYGYT
TRBJ1-1,TRBV10-3,AIGLADMNTEAF
TRBJ2-1,TRBV7-2,ASSRTSARSYNEQF
TRBJ1-2,TRBV28,ASSRGIDYGYT
TRBJ1-1,TRBV5-6,ASSFGQGAEAF
TRBJ1-3,TRBV5-1,ASSLDTGDGNTIY
TRBJ2-2,TRBV24-1,ATSDETGGYTGELF
TRBJ2-5,TRBV10-3,AISESLAGDETQY
TRBJ1-1,TRBV3-1/TRBV3-2,ASSQDAGVGTEAF
TRBJ2-7,TRBV19,ASSSFDRSYEQY
TRBJ1-6,TRBV18,ASSPNVGSPLH
TRBJ2-7,TRBV5-5,ASSLVGGDTYEQY
TRBJ2-5,TRBV7-8,ASSRQPGQQETQY
TRBJ1-6,TRBV4-2,ASSQDLDTDSPLH
TRBJ2-7,TRBV3-1/TRBV3-2,ASSRVGQAPEQY
TRBJ2-7,TRBV7-3,ASSSSLETATYEQY
TRBJ1-1,TRBV18,ASSLGQGNTEAF
TRBJ1-6,TRBV7-9,ASSLDRTQDSPLH
TRBJ2-3,TRBV13,ASSRLVSSDTQY
TRBJ1-2,TRBV27,ASLKNWGGLYGYT
TRBJ1-2,TRBV2,ASSEAGGPKNYGYT
TRBJ1-1,TRBV12-3/TRBV12-4,ASSLISDTEAF
TRBJ2-2,TRBV6-2/TRBV6-3,ASSYTSGELF
TRBJ1-1,TRBV3-1/TRBV3-2,ASSQGGRGTEAF
TRBJ2-1,TRBV10-3,AIRVGLAGAGNEQF
TRBJ1-2,TRBV11-2,ASRTLQGRIHGYT
TRBJ1-2,TRBV7-8,ASSSRTAYGYT
TRBJ2-1,TRBV12-5,ASGFPNSGSGRYNEQF
TRBJ1-6,TRBV30,AWSIDRGNFNSPLH
TRBJ2-2,TRBV28,ASSLRQGAITGELF
TRBJ2-1,TRBV2,ASSDRGNWGNEQF
TRBJ1-1,TRBV11-2,ASSSRGQGASTEAF